This TCR beta chain comes out of a study of somatic mutations in cytotoxic T cells in rheumatoid arthritis. Study-level results: Any difference in CD8+ T-cell clonality between patients who had rheumatoid arthritis and healthy controls who were age-matched was not statistically significant.

On this clone itself: What it binds is unknown.

This CDR3 contains 13 residues. Trimming stripped 5 bases from V and 6 bases from J, with 11 bases between. The germline CDR1 and CDR2 sequences are SNHLY and FYNNEI. Sequenced by immunoSEQ multiplex PCR; TCRdb stores in-frame clones only, minus some. The sample consists of 6,000 to 8,000 clones, 87% of them appearing once. The chain employs TRBV2 and TRBJ1-5, with D possibly TRBD1 on 5 matching bases. The source of this sequence is a man aged 35-49 years with rheumatoid arthritis. Sequencing was carried out using CD8+ T cells sorted from blood. In DNA, the CDR3 is TGTGCCAGCAGTATCACAGGCAGTCAGCCCCAGCATTTT. This encodes CASSITGSQPQHF.